Sequencing of this T cell receptor beta chain was carried out in a study of PD-L1 blockade in urothelial cancer. Study as a whole: The researchers analyzed blood 3 weeks (second dose) and 6 weeks after treatment start.

As to time point: pretreatment peripheral blood. Germline V gives CDR1 SNHLY, CDR2 FYNNEI. With V trimmed by 4 bases and J by 0 bases, 7 bases remained unmatched. The CDR3 is 17 residues long. Profiled with immunoSEQ multiplex PCR; TCRdb holds only in-frame clones, not every one. The sample carries almost 90,000 clones, around 83% recorded once. The chain has TRBV2 and TRBJ1-5; 9 bases agree with TRBD1. This sequence was found in a man in his fifties or sixties with urothelial cancer. The material was PBMCs, obtained around atezolizumab (anti-PD-L1) treatment. The CDR3 reads CASSARDRAYSNQPQHF. CDR3 sequence (DNA): TGTGCCAGCAGTGCCCGGGACAGGGCATATAGCAATCAGCCCCAGCATTTT.